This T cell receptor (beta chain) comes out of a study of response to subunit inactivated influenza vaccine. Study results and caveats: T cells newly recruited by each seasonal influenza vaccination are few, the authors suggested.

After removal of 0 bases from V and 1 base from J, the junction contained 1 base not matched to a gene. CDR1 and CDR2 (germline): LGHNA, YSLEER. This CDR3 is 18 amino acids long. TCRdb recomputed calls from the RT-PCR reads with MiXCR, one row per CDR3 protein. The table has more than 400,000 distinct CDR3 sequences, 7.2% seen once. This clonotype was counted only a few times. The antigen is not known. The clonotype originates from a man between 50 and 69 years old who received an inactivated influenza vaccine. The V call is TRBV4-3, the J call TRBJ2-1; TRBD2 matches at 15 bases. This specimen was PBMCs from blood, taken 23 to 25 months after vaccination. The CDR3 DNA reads TGCGCCAGCAGCCAAGAGGGACTAGCGGGAGGTTCCTACAATGAGCAGTTCTTC. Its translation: CASSQEGLAGGSYNEQFF.